These 17 T cell receptor beta chains were sequenced from one sample in a study of beta chain features in type 1 diabetes. Investigators reverse transcribed all isolated RNA, so they sequenced expressed TCRB transcripts. Clones were read by immunoSEQ multiplex PCR, and TCRdb kept only the in-frame ones, dropping some. The sample includes around 240,000 clones, around 68% seen only once; the top ten take around 0.05%. Sequencing was done on a sample of naive CD4+ T cells from blood. Source of these receptors: a man aged 25-40 years in good health.

The V and J genes are TRBV4-1 and TRBJ2-7; 10 nucleotides line up with TRBD2. The junction had 2 bases not matched to a gene; V was cut back by 4 bases and J by 2 bases. The germline gives CDR1 MGHRA, CDR2 YSYEKL. This CDR3 is built from 14 residues. The CDR3 sequence: CASSRGLAAYEQYF. The CDR3 nucleotides are TGCGCCAGCAGCCGAGGACTAGCGGCCTACGAGCAGTACTTC.

In this sample, this clone turned up once. The rearrangement uses TRBV19 and TRBJ2-2; D is uncertain. The CDR3 runs to 15 residues. Germline V lookup: CDR1 LNHDA, CDR2 SQIVND (reference sequence). V was trimmed by 4 bases and J by 0 bases, leaving 9 bases between them. The CDR3 coding sequence is TGTGCCAGTAGTAGCGGAATCACGAACACCGGGGAGCTGTTTTTT. As protein: CASSSGITNTGELFF.

The chain is built from TRBV7-9 and TRBJ2-2; 7 bases agree with TRBD1. Trimming cost V 11 bases and J 4 bases; bases outside gene matches: 10. This CDR3 region has 14 residues. Per germline, CDR1 SEHNR and CDR2 FQNEAQ (reference sequence). The DNA for the CDR3 is TGTGCCTCCCAGGGACAGCGCGTCACCGGGGAGCTGTTTTTT. Amino acid sequence: CASQGQRVTGELFF.

The rearrangement uses TRBV15 and TRBJ2-1, with TRBD2 matching over 10 bases. J gave up 5 bases and V 2 bases, and 12 bases lay outside the gene matches. Germline-derived CDR1 and CDR2 are LNHNV and YYDKDF (reference sequence). The CDR3 runs to 18 residues. The CDR3 is CATSRTFYSGRMNNEQFF. The DNA for the CDR3 is TGTGCCACCAGCAGAACATTCTATAGCGGGAGGATGAACAATGAGCAGTTCTTC.

The CDR3 is CSVSTGQETQYF. CDR3 DNA: TGCAGCGTTTCGACAGGGCAAGAGACCCAGTACTTC. The chain employs TRBV29-1 and TRBJ2-5; 7 bases fit TRBD1. The germline CDR1 and CDR2 sequences are SQVTM and ANQGSEA. The CDR3 is 12 amino acids. V gave up 5 bases and J gave up 2 bases; unmatched junction bases: 2.

The chain employs TRBV7-9 and TRBJ1-1; a weak D match, TRBD1 (5 bases). Looked up from germline, CDR1 is SEHNR and CDR2 is FQNEAQ (reference sequence). Trimming cost V 6 bases and J 7 bases, with 15 bases left between them. The CDR3 runs 13 residues. The CDR3 DNA reads TGTGCCAGCAGTCCCCAGGGAGGGAGTGAAGCTTTCTTT. This gives the protein CASSPQGGSEAFF.

This chain links TRBV4-3 with TRBJ2-3; 11 positions agree with TRBD2. The CDR3 sequence is 16 residues long. The germline gives CDR1 LGHNA, CDR2 YSLEER. The ends lost 3 bases at V and 5 bases at J; junction bases unmatched: 7. In nucleotides, the CDR3 is TGCGCCAGCAGCCAGATCATTCTAGCGGGAGGAGATACGCAGTATTTT. Translated, it gives CASSQIILAGGDTQYF.

The V call is TRBV9, the J call TRBJ2-5, with no clear D. The ends were cut back, 1 base at V and 4 bases at J, with 11 bases in the middle. This CDR3 is 14 amino acids long. CDR1 SGDLS and CDR2 YYNGEE come from the germline V gene. Written as DNA, the CDR3 is TGTGCCAGCAGCGTATCGGGTGTGGGAGAGACCCAGTACTTC. The encoded protein is CASSVSGVGETQYF.

The chain has TRBV7-9 and TRBJ2-1; 7 nucleotides align to TRBD1. This CDR3 has 18 residues. Germline assignment: CDR1 SEHNR and CDR2 FQNEAQ (reference sequence). J gave up 0 bases and V 4 bases, and 12 bases lay outside the gene matches. In DNA form, the CDR3 reads TGTGCCAGCAGCTCAATTATTAAACAGGGGAGCTCCTACAATGAGCAGTTCTTC. The encoded protein is CASSSIIKQGSSYNEQFF. Together with reference TRBV7-9 and TRBJ2-1, the CDR3 gives the full variable domain: DTGVSQNPRHKITKRGQNVTFRCDPISEHNRLYWYRQTLGQGPEFLTYFQNEAQLEKSRLLSDRFSAERPKGSFSTLEIQRTEQGDSAMYLCASSSIIKQGSSYNEQFFGPGTRLTVL.

The V gene is TRBV30, the J gene TRBJ2-5; D is ambiguous. Trimming pared 5 bases from V and 1 base from J, leaving 11 bases between. CDR3 length equals 13 residues. CDR1 and CDR2 from the germline V gene are GTSNPN and SVGIG (reference sequence). CDR3 sequence (DNA): TGTGCCTGGGTCGGCGGAATCCAAGAGACCCAGTACTTC. Translating it yields CAWVGGIQETQYF.

Comment on this clone: Other DNA sequences in this sample translate to the same CDR3. The DNA for the CDR3 is TGCAGCGTTGAAGTGGGCTATGGCTACACCTTC. The encoded protein is CSVEVGYGYTF. The rearrangement links TRBV29-1 to TRBJ1-2; D call uncertain. The V gene's germline CDR1 is SQVTM and CDR2 ANQGSEA. The CDR3 contains 11 residues. V was clipped by 1 base and J by 4 bases, with 4 bases between them.

A few counts support this clone. The chain links TRBV5-4 to TRBJ2-2; 13 bases match TRBD2. CDR3 length: 15 residues. From germline, CDR1 is SGHNT and CDR2 YYREEE (reference sequence). V dropped 5 bases and J dropped 6; count of bases not matched to a gene: 4. The CDR3 nucleotides read TGTGCCAGCAGTAGACTAGCGGGGGGCTCCGGGGAGCTGTTTTTT. Protein: CASSRLAGGSGELFF.

The gene calls are TRBV20-1 and TRBJ2-7; D not certain. The germline CDR1 and CDR2 sequences are DFQATT and SNEGSKA (reference sequence). The CDR3 sequence is 11 residues long. V gave up 2 bases and J gave up 2 bases, with 4 bases separating them. For the CDR3, the DNA is TGCAGTGCTAGATCTACCTACGAGCAGTACTTC. It yields the protein CSARSTYEQYF.

V usage is TRBV15 and J usage is TRBJ1-2; D is undetermined. V dropped 3 bases and J dropped 7 bases, with 9 bases sitting between them. This CDR3 spans 12 amino acids. Germline loops: CDR1 LNHNV, CDR2 YYDKDF (reference sequence). CDR3 sequence (DNA): TGTGCCACCAGCAGTGATGTAGCTGGCTACACCTTC. Its translation is CATSSDVAGYTF.

This clone appeared a few times. The J gene is TRBJ1-5, the V gene TRBV29-1, with a tentative D call TRBD1 (5 bases). CDR1 is SQVTM and CDR2 is ANQGSEA in the germline V gene. V shed 6 bases and J shed 1 base, with 10 bases lying between them. This CDR3 is built from 13 residues. DNA for the CDR3: TGCAGCGTCAAGAAGGGGAGCAATCAGCCCCAGCATTTT. This codes for CSVKKGSNQPQHF. Full variable domain (missing parts from reference TRBV29-1 and TRBJ1-5): SAVISQKPSRDICQRGTSLTIQCQVDSQVTMMFWYRQQPGQSLTLIATANQGSEATYESGFVIDKFPISRPNLTFSTLTVSNMSPEDSSIYLCSVKKGSNQPQHFGDGTRLSIL.

This clone was counted a few times. The chain combines TRBV5-6 with TRBJ2-6; D gene ambiguous. Germline CDR1 SGHDT, CDR2 YYEEEE. The CDR3 consists of 15 residues. V lost 3 bases to trimming and J lost 0 bases, with 7 bases between them. The CDR3 coding sequence is TGTGCCAGCAGCTCCCTGGGCTCTGGGGCCAACGTCCTGACTTTC. Translation gives CASSSLGSGANVLTF.

This chain uses TRBV13 with TRBJ2-3, with 10 bases fitting TRBD2. Losses at the gene ends were 8 bases for V and 3 bases for J; bases not matched to a gene: 8. The CDR3 totals 15 residues. Germline-derived CDR1 and CDR2 are PRHDT and FYEKMQ (reference sequence). The CDR3 DNA is TGTGCCAGCTCCTGGAGGACTAGCGGAACAGATACGCAGTATTTT. It codes for CASSWRTSGTDTQYF.